The source of this T cell receptor (beta chain) is a study of CD8 T cells in Susac syndrome. Findings and caveats of the study: In its TCR sequencing and HLA analysis, the study acknowledged that the number of individuals was relatively small.

An amount of RNA that ranged from 0.5 to 1 ug was reverse transcribed with random hexamers. An immunoSEQ multiplex PCR generated amplified TCR beta CDR3 products spanning 54 Vbeta and 13 Jbeta. From the immunoSEQ multiplex PCR reads, TCRdb called clonotypes with MiXCR, one entry per CDR3 protein. The profile shows under 550,000 distinct CDR3 sequences, 75% to 90% of them singletons. The authors sequenced TCR beta from blood CD8+ and CD4+ T cells. Negative isolation was applied to CD8+ and CD4+ T cells, and FACS enrichment was applied to TEMRA cells. The CDR3 runs to 19 residues. With 0 bases clipped from V and 2 bases from J, the junction kept 10 bases outside the gene matches. Germline loops: CDR1 MNHNS, CDR2 SASEGT. On this clonotype: Its antigen is not known.

The source of this sequence is a human donor with multiple sclerosis. The chain employs TRBV6-1 and TRBJ1-4, with 9 bases lining up with TRBD1. Sequencing was carried out using CD8+ T cells from PBMCs. The CDR3 nucleotides are TGTGCCAGCAGTGAAGCGGGGGACAGGGTTATTGTGACTAATGAAAAACTGTTTTTT. Residues: CASSEAGDRVIVTNEKLFF.